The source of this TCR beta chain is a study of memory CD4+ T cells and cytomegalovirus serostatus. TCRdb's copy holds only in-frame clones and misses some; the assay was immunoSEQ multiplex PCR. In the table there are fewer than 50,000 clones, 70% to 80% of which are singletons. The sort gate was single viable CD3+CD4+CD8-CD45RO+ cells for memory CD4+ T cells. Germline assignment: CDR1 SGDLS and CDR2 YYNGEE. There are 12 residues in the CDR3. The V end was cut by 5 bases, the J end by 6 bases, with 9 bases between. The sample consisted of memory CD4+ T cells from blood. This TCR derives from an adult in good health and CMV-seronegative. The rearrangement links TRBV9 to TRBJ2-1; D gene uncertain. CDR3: CASSPDFNEQFF. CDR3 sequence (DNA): TGTGCCAGCAGTCCTGATTTCAATGAGCAGTTCTTC.